This T cell receptor beta chain comes out of a study of T-cell reconstitution after alpha-beta-depleted transplantation in children. Germline V gene sequence: CDR1 DFQATT, CDR2 SNEGSKA (reference sequence). V was shortened by 6 bases and J by 5 bases, with 23 bases between the two germline ends. This CDR3 has 16 residues. The TCRbeta library was prepared with unique molecular identifiers. Using its own MiXCR run on the PCR reads, TCRdb lists one record per CDR3 protein. Of more than 550,000 distinct CDR3 sequences listed, about 10% are singletons. At least ten counts were recorded for this clonotype. This TCR came from a human donor who donated a stem cell graft to a child with acute myeloid leukemia. This specimen consisted of PBMCs from the stem cell graft donor, obtained from the stem cell graft. The chain is built from TRBV20-1 and TRBJ2-1; tentatively, D is TRBD2 (6 bases). CDR3 region: CSAPSSSGLHNNEQFF. CDR3 DNA sequence: TGCAGTGCACCCTCCAGTTCTGGACTACACAACAATGAGCAGTTCTTC.